The 30 T cell receptor beta chains below come from one sample, sequenced in a study of T cells after yellow fever vaccination. TCRdb redid the calling of the 5' RACE reads with MiXCR, one entry per CDR3 protein. Seen here are 450,000 to 650,000 distinct CDR3 sequences, roughly 12% observed once, and the top ten hold around an eighth. The specimen was PBMCs, collected on the day of the yellow fever booster vaccination. These receptors were taken from a man between 25 and 39 years old who received the YFV17D yellow fever vaccine.

This clonotype was counted only a few times. The J gene is TRBJ2-7, the V gene TRBV21-1; the table gives TRBD1 as D, unverified against the DNA. TRBV21-1 is termed a pseudogene. The CDR3 runs 15 residues. CDR3 nucleotide sequence: TGTGCCAGCCTAACACCCACGACAGGGGTGTACGAGCAGTACTTC. Translated: CASLTPTTGVYEQYF.

The rearrangement joins TRBV10-3 to TRBJ2-5; 9 bases align to TRBD2. V lost 0 bases and J lost 6; bases outside the gene matches: 11. Germline V lookup: CDR1 ENHRY, CDR2 SYGVKD. CDR3 length equals 17 residues. This CDR3 reads CAISESTRREGGKTQYF. CDR3 DNA: TGTGCCATCAGTGAGTCGACTCGGCGGGAGGGCGGGAAGACCCAGTACTTC.

This clonotype turned up a few times. The rearrangement joins TRBV10-3 to TRBJ2-3; no clear D gene. Germline V gene sequence: CDR1 ENHRY, CDR2 SYGVKD. V lost 2 bases, J lost 11 bases, and 11 bases lay in between. The CDR3 consists of 12 residues. In DNA, the CDR3 is TGTGCCATCAGTGAGCCCGGGCGTTTGCAGTATTTT. Translation gives CAISEPGRLQYF.

This rearrangement joins TRBV6-1 to TRBJ1-1, with TRBD1 identical over 7 bases. The trim removed 6 bases at V and 3 bases at J, leaving 7 bases unmatched. The germline CDR1 and CDR2 sequences are MNHNS and SASEGT. This CDR3 has 14 amino acids. The DNA for the CDR3 is TGTGCCAGCAGACTGACAGGGATGTACACTGAAGCTTTCTTT. This translates into CASRLTGMYTEAFF.

This clonotype was found a few times. The V call is TRBV7-9, the J call TRBJ2-1; the D is unclear. CDR3 length: 13 residues. The germline V gene has CDR1 SEHNR and CDR2 FQNEAQ (reference sequence). Trimming took off 5 bases at V and 10 bases at J, with 15 bases between the two ends. This chain's CDR3 is CASSPTVLGEQFF. CDR3 in DNA: TGTGCCAGCAGCCCGACGGTCCTCGGCGAGCAGTTCTTC.

In this sample, this clonotype turned up a few times. The rearrangement uses TRBV28 and TRBJ1-4, with D perhaps TRBD1 (6 bases). The CDR3 is made up of 15 amino acids. V shed 3 bases and J shed 4 bases, with 12 bases lying between them. The germline V gene encodes CDR1 MDHEN and CDR2 SYDVKM. Written as DNA, the CDR3 is TGTGCCAGCAGTTTTCTGACAGGCAATAATGAAAAACTGTTTTTT. This translates into CASSFLTGNNEKLFF.

The chain employs TRBV7-9 and TRBJ2-7; 11 bases map to TRBD2. CDR1 SEHNR and CDR2 FQNEAQ come from the germline V gene (reference sequence). This CDR3 has 15 amino acids. J lost 3 bases, V lost 4 bases, and 5 bases had no gene match. The CDR3 DNA follows: TGTGCCAGCAGCTCCCAAGGGACTAGCGGCTACGAGCAGTACTTC. This codes for CASSSQGTSGYEQYF.

This clonotype has just a few counts. The chain joins TRBV27 to TRBJ2-2, with TRBD2 matching 8 bases. The CDR3 sequence is 18 residues long. Germline loops: CDR1 MNHEY, CDR2 SMNVEV (reference sequence). V was pared by 5 bases and J by 1 base, with 12 bases of the junction left unmatched. The CDR3 is CASSLRGVAGRNTGELFF. CDR3 bases: TGTGCCAGCAGTCTCCGGGGGGTAGCGGGACGGAACACCGGGGAGCTGTTTTTT.

This clonotype has only a few counts. This chain uses TRBV7-8 with TRBJ1-6; D gene ambiguous. The V and J ends lost 6 bases and 6 bases respectively, with 15 bases between them. The CDR3 consists of 15 residues. Germline CDR1 and CDR2: SGHVS and FQNEAQ. The CDR3 protein is CASSKGRELNSPLHF. CDR3 bases: TGTGCCAGCAGTAAGGGCCGGGAACTTAATTCACCCCTCCACTTT.

This clonotype has a handful of counts. The CDR3 coding sequence is TGCGCCAGCAGCCAAGATGGGGGAAACTCCTACAATGAGCAGTTCTTC. Its protein product is CASSQDGGNSYNEQFF. The rearrangement links TRBV4-3 to TRBJ2-1, with D tentatively TRBD1 or TRBD2 (5 bases each). Trimming took 0 bases from V and 0 from J, leaving 9 bases between them. CDR3 length: 16 amino acids. The V gene's germline CDR1 is LGHNA and CDR2 YSLEER.

This clonotype has just a few counts. The rearrangement joins TRBV7-3 to TRBJ2-1; D not resolved. V gave up 2 bases and J gave up 4 bases, with 6 bases separating them. In germline, CDR1 is SGHTA, CDR2 FQGTGA. There are 13 residues in the CDR3. The chain's CDR3 is CASSLSNYNEQFF. CDR3 DNA: TGTGCCAGCAGCTTATCTAATTACAATGAGCAGTTCTTC.

This clonotype was counted at least ten times. The V gene is TRBV6-5, the J gene TRBJ1-2, with D tentatively TRBD1 (6 bases). V dropped 4 bases and J dropped 7 bases, with 13 bases sitting between them. The CDR3 spans 13 residues. Germline CDR1 reads MNHEY; CDR2 reads SVGAGI. CDR3 coding DNA: TGTGCCAGCAGTTCAAACAGGGTTGGTGGCTACACCTTC. As protein: CASSSNRVGGYTF.

This chain uses TRBV21-1 with TRBJ2-5; the table assigns TRBD2, which was not confirmed against the DNA. TRBV21-1 is labeled a pseudogene. The CDR3 is 15 amino acids. This CDR3 reads CASSKETSGQETQYF. CDR3 DNA: TGTGCCAGCAGCAAAGAGACTAGCGGACAAGAGACCCAGTACTTC.

This clonotype was counted only a few times. The V and J genes are TRBV9 and TRBJ2-7; D gene uncertain. The CDR3 runs to 14 residues. Per the germline V gene, CDR1 is SGDLS and CDR2 is YYNGEE. V dropped 4 bases and J dropped 3 bases, with 14 bases sitting between them. The CDR3 nucleotides are TGTGCCAGCAGCCCGTACAGACAAAGCTACGAGCAGTACTTC. This encodes CASSPYRQSYEQYF. Together with reference TRBV9 and TRBJ2-7, the CDR3 gives the full variable domain: DSGVTQTPKHLITATGQRVTLRCSPRSGDLSVYWYQQSLDQGLQFLIQYYNGEERAKGNILERFSAQQFPDLHSELNLSSLELGDSALYFCASSPYRQSYEQYFGPGTRLTVT.

The table lists this clonotype with a few counts. The chain combines TRBV6-5 with TRBJ2-5, with D possibly being TRBD2 (5 bases). CDR1 and CDR2 (germline): MNHEY, SVGAGI. V was shortened by 0 bases and J by 9 bases, with 11 bases between the two germline ends. The CDR3 has 13 residues. The CDR3 region has the DNA TGTGCCAGCAGTTACTCCCGGGGAGTAGCCCAGTACTTC. Amino acids: CASSYSRGVAQYF.

The rearrangement joins TRBV5-1 to TRBJ2-7; D remains ambiguous. The V end lost 6 bases, the J end lost 3 bases, and 13 bases lay between the germline ends. Looked up from germline, CDR1 is SGHRS and CDR2 is YFSETQ. The CDR3 runs 13 residues. The CDR3 DNA sequence: TGCGCCAGCAATATTAGCCCGGGCTACGAGCAGTACTTC. This translates into CASNISPGYEQYF.

In this sample, this clonotype turned up a few times. The chain carries TRBV12-3 or TRBV12-4 and TRBJ2-7; D possibly corresponds to TRBD1 (6 bases). With 6 bases removed from V and 5 bases from J, the gap between germline ends came to 14 bases. CDR3 length equals 13 residues. Here the CDR3 reads CASSDRPVDEQYF. The DNA for the CDR3 is TGTGCCAGCAGCGACAGGCCCGTAGACGAGCAGTACTTC.

This chain connects TRBV7-2 to TRBJ2-1; 9 bases are a match to TRBD2. Germline V gene data show CDR1 as SGHTA and CDR2 as FQGNSA. Germline trimming cut 1 base from V and 7 bases from J; bases unmatched to any gene: 8. This CDR3 comprises 16 residues. This CDR3 is CASSLVAGVSINEQFF. For the CDR3, the DNA is TGTGCCAGCAGCTTAGTAGCGGGAGTCTCGATAAATGAGCAGTTCTTC.

The rearrangement uses TRBV28 and TRBJ2-3; 10 nucleotides line up with TRBD2. V trimming: 4 bases; J trimming: 2 bases; junction bases outside the gene matches: 15. Per the germline V gene, CDR1 is MDHEN and CDR2 is SYDVKM. CDR3 length: 19 residues. Written as DNA, the CDR3 is TGTGCCAGCAGTTCCATTCCCCACTCTAGCGGGAGTAACACAGATACGCAGTATTTT. It specifies CASSSIPHSSGSNTDTQYF.

The chain carries TRBV6-2 or TRBV6-3 and TRBJ2-5, with TRBD2 identical over 8 bases. The CDR3 covers 15 residues. V dropped 5 bases and J dropped 4; count of bases not matched to a gene: 9. CDR1 and CDR2 (germline): MNHEY, SVGEGT. CDR3 loop: CASSHLGLDGETQYF. In DNA form, the CDR3 reads TGTGCCAGCAGTCATTTGGGACTAGATGGAGAGACCCAGTACTTC.

This clonotype was detected many times. The chain uses TRBV4-2 and TRBJ2-1; 10 bases match TRBD2. From germline, CDR1 is LGHNA and CDR2 YNFKEQ. Trimming at V came to 2 bases and at J to 8 bases, leaving 3 bases not matched to a gene. The CDR3 has 14 residues. The chain's CDR3 is CASSQLAGADEQFF. In DNA, the CDR3 is TGTGCCAGCAGCCAACTAGCGGGAGCGGATGAGCAGTTCTTC.

The V call is TRBV4-3, the J call TRBJ2-1, with TRBD2 matching 10 bases. V gave up 6 bases and J gave up 9 bases; unmatched junction bases: 14. The CDR3 consists of 16 residues. The V gene's germline CDR1 is LGHNA and CDR2 YSLEER. In DNA form, the CDR3 reads TGCGCCAGCAGTCGTACTCCAGCGGGAGGGCCAGTTGAGCAGTTCTTC. It yields the protein CASSRTPAGGPVEQFF.

The gene calls are TRBV29-1 and TRBJ2-6; D is unresolved. V lost 5 bases, J lost 4 bases, and 15 bases lay in between. Germline V gives CDR1 SQVTM, CDR2 ANQGSEA. There are 15 residues in the CDR3. The CDR3: CSVRVSASGANVLTF. Written as DNA, the CDR3 is TGCAGCGTTCGCGTTTCTGCATCCGGGGCCAACGTCCTGACTTTC.

V gene TRBV28 combines with J gene TRBJ2-7; the match to TRBD2 covers 10 bases. Trimming at V came to 8 bases and at J to 5 bases, leaving 15 bases not matched to a gene. The CDR3 sequence is 16 residues long. Germline V gene lookup returns CDR1 MDHEN and CDR2 SYDVKM. The CDR3: CASAQVLAGVYNEQYF. The CDR3 DNA follows: TGTGCCAGCGCCCAGGTGCTAGCGGGAGTTTACAACGAGCAGTACTTC.

V usage is TRBV20-1 and J usage is TRBJ2-2, with D possibly TRBD1 on 5 matching bases. From germline, CDR1 is DFQATT and CDR2 SNEGSKA (reference sequence). Trimming cost V 5 bases and J 3 bases, with 13 bases left between them. This CDR3 contains 14 residues. The CDR3 DNA reads TGCAGTGCTCCCCGACAGACGGACACCGGGGAGCTGTTTTTT. Protein: CSAPRQTDTGELFF.

The chain joins TRBV27 to TRBJ2-4; no clear D. CDR1 and CDR2 (germline): MNHEY, SMNVEV (reference sequence). V lost 6 bases and J lost 6, with 12 bases in between. The CDR3 is 13 residues long. CDR3 in DNA: TGTGCCAGCAGAGCCCAGGACCTAAACATTCAGTACTTC. Protein product: CASRAQDLNIQYF.

This chain links TRBV9 with TRBJ1-4; D not certain. Trimming took off 0 bases at V and 7 bases at J, with 10 bases between the two ends. Germline V CDR1 and CDR2: SGDLS, YYNGEE. The CDR3 contains 14 residues. The CDR3 DNA follows: TGTGCCAGCAGCGTAGGTGGTGGGAGTGAAAAACTGTTTTTT. Translation: CASSVGGGSEKLFF.

V is TRBV11-2 and J is TRBJ2-7, with D maybe TRBD2 (6 bases). The CDR3 is 18 residues long. V lost 0 bases and J 0 bases, leaving 18 bases between the germline ends. In germline, CDR1 is SGHAT, CDR2 FQNNGV. The CDR3 protein is CASSLERSGPRLSYEQYF. Written as DNA, the CDR3 is TGTGCCAGCAGCTTAGAAAGAAGCGGGCCGCGGCTCTCCTACGAGCAGTACTTC.

The genes are TRBV13 and TRBJ2-2; no definite D call. With 9 bases removed from V and 6 bases from J, the gap between germline ends came to 17 bases. The CDR3 runs 14 residues. Germline CDR1 is PRHDT and CDR2 is FYEKMQ (reference sequence). The CDR3 region is CASTGLSPSGELFF. CDR3 DNA sequence: TGTGCCAGTACCGGCCTCAGTCCATCCGGGGAGCTGTTTTTT.

This clonotype was seen a handful of times. The J gene is TRBJ2-3, the V gene TRBV9, with D perhaps given as TRBD1 or TRBD2 (5 bases each). Germline V gives CDR1 SGDLS, CDR2 YYNGEE. Trimming took 2 bases from V and 7 from J, leaving 17 bases between them. The CDR3 contains 15 residues. The CDR3 DNA sequence: TGTGCCAGCAGCGTGGGACCGGACCCCGGGTATACGCAGTATTTT. The encoded protein is CASSVGPDPGYTQYF.